The T cell receptor (beta chain) described here comes from a study of blood T cell repertoires in COVID-19. CDR1 and CDR2 (germline): KGHSH, LQKENI. V lost 3 bases, J lost 0 bases, and 7 bases stayed unmatched. The length of the CDR3 is 17 residues. Original processing notes: Reference gene primer amplification in the assay estimated nucleated cell counts. Produced via immunoSEQ multiplex PCR; TCRdb's table is partial and in-frame only. From that table come the V and J calls and clone size; the DNA was used to work out D and trimming. Here the sample spans some 100,000 clones, approximately 92% being singletons.

The TCR originated in a middle-aged man with active COVID-19. J is TRBJ2-1 and V is TRBV18; 8 bases are a match to TRBD2. Input material: peripheral blood. The CDR3 spells CASSPLLSGISYNEQFF. In nucleotides, the CDR3 is TGTGCCAGCTCACCTCTGCTTAGCGGGATCTCCTACAATGAGCAGTTCTTC.